This T cell receptor beta chain was recovered during a study of metastatic and nonmetastatic thyroid tumors. Whole-study context: Repertoire comparisons spanned blood and tumor or nodule tissue from malignant and benign thyroid patients.

Thyroid surgery took place with no prior treatment in any patient. Points from the study as a whole: Patients with malignant thyroid tumors reportedly had significantly higher TCR beta diversity than those with benign nodules, in blood and tumor.

As for this clone: Its antigen is unknown.

This CDR3 region has 17 residues. V was trimmed by 5 bases and J by 2 bases, leaving 20 bases between them. CDR1 is SGHAT and CDR2 is FQDESV in the germline V gene (reference sequence). In the original analysis: Variation in CDR3 across clinicopathological groups served as the basis for constructing a distant-metastasis classifier in papillary thyroid cancer. TCRdb re-called clones via MiXCR from the PCR reads. In this record, the V and J calls reflect TCRdb's handling and not the investigators' own analysis. Here the sample spans roughly 75,000 clones, under 15% being singletons. The clonotype was recovered from a female donor with papillary thyroid cancer or a benign thyroid nodule (not recorded which). Some clones in this sample may be carry-over from other donors' samples. The sequencing input was tumor tissue. The chain joins TRBV11-1 to TRBJ2-3; tentatively, D is TRBD1 (5 bases). The CDR3 protein is CASSSRPVQDLTDTQYF. Written as DNA, the CDR3 is TGTGCCAGCAGCAGCCGGCCGGTACAGGACCTCACAGATACGCAGTATTTT.